One and the same sample provided the 6 T cell receptor beta chains below, sequenced in a study of T cell clusters in autoimmune cytopenias. Each sample's input was about 270 ng genomic DNA, 38,000 or so genome equivalents. TRB rearrangements were amplified by touch-down multiplex PCR with mixed TRB-A/B primers. TCRdb reprocessed the multiplex PCR reads and stores each CDR3 protein as one record, lacking DNA. The sample has about 6,900 distinct CDR3 sequences. These data also formed part of another study, on T cell repertoires in aging, cancer and after chemotherapy.

The sequenced sample was peripheral blood. The source is a human donor in good health.

This rearrangement joins TRBV11-2 to TRBJ2-7. The germline V gene encodes CDR1 SGHAT and CDR2 FQNNGV. The CDR3 is 11 amino acids. The CDR3 here is CASSLAYEQYF. The whole variable domain, filled in from reference TRBV11-2 and TRBJ2-7, reads EAGVAQSPRYKIIEKRQSVAFWCNPISGHATLYWYQQILGQGPKLLIQFQNNGVVDDSQLPKDRFSAERLKGVDSTLKIQPAKLEDSAVYLCASSLAYEQYFGPGTRLTVT.

V and J are TRBV5-1 and TRBJ2-2; there is no DNA to check the TCRdb D call of TRBD1. This CDR3 region has 15 residues. The V gene's germline CDR1 is SGHRS and CDR2 YFSETQ. The CDR3 is CASSGQGEWTGELFF. Full variable domain (rest looked up from reference TRBV5-1 and TRBJ2-2): KAGVTQTPRYLIKTRGQQVTLSCSPISGHRSVSWYQQTPGQGLQFLFEYFSETQRNKGNFPGRFSGRQFSNSRSEMNVSTLELGDSALYLCASSGQGEWTGELFFGEGSRLTVL.

The chain couples TRBV4-2 to TRBJ2-5; TCRdb returns TRBD2, unconfirmable since there is no DNA. In germline, CDR1 is LGHNA, CDR2 YNFKEQ. The CDR3 extends over 16 amino acids. CDR3 region: CASSQGGGAHQETQYF.

This chain joins TRBV18 and TRBJ2-3; as DNA is missing, the TRBD2 call by TCRdb cannot be tested. Germline CDR1 KGHSH, CDR2 LQKENI. The CDR3 is 16 residues long. CDR3 sequence: CASSPGLAGRTDTQYF.

This clonotype shows up as medium-sized by frequency. The rearrangement links TRBV30 to TRBJ2-1; TCRdb returns TRBD2, unconfirmable since there is no DNA. Germline-derived CDR1 and CDR2 are GTSNPN and SVGIG (reference sequence). The CDR3 consists of 15 residues. The CDR3 sequence: CAWTSGGDTYNEQFF.

By frequency, this clonotype registers medium-sized (0.01 to 0.1%). This sequence joins TRBV29-1 and TRBJ2-7; without DNA, the TCRdb call of TRBD2 cannot be checked. From germline, CDR1 is SQVTM and CDR2 ANQGSEA. The CDR3 runs 15 residues. This chain's CDR3 is CSAEISGGSSYEQYF.